The TCR beta chain under discussion was sequenced for a study of neurological immune-mediated disorders. Time point in this sample: longitudinal time-point 1 (baseline). cDNA synthesis was performed by 5'RACE with 10-nucleotide random UMIs. Using its own MiXCR run on the 5' RACE reads, TCRdb lists one record per CDR3 protein. The profile shows approximately 70,000 distinct CDR3 sequences, roughly 10% of them singletons. This clonotype was seen at least ten times. The ends lost 2 bases at V and 9 bases at J; junction bases unmatched: 9. CDR3 length: 16 amino acids. CDR1 SNHLY and CDR2 FYNNEI come from the germline V gene.

The sample comprised PBMCs. The chain uses TRBV2 and TRBJ2-1; 11 nucleotides agree with TRBD2. This TCR was recovered from a young man in good health. The CDR3 protein is CASSERTSGSRSEQFF. DNA of the CDR3: TGTGCCAGCAGTGAACGAACTAGCGGGAGTAGGAGTGAGCAGTTCTTC.